A selection of T cell receptor beta chains follows, all from one sample in a study of blood T cell repertoires in COVID-19. The data were produced by immunoSEQ multiplex PCR, yet TCRdb's version contains in-frame clones alone and is incomplete. The sample includes about 72,000 clones, around 93% of them seen just once. Sequenced sample: peripheral blood. These receptors came from a woman aged 60-70 years with active COVID-19. The CDR3 runs from the conserved cysteine through the conserved F or W. A D gene is named only where the DNA matches it firmly. The size of a clone is reported for some rows only, either as once, few or many, or as a class for expanded clones.

TRBV19	TRBJ1-5	.	.	TGTGCCAGTAGTCCCCAGGGGTTCAGCAATCAGCCCCAGCATTTT	CASSPQGFSNQPQHF
TRBV5-1	TRBJ2-7	.	.	TGCGCCAGCAGCGATAGCACAGGGCTCCGGCAGTACTTC	CASSDSTGLRQYF
TRBV5-5	TRBJ1-2	.	.	TGTGCCAGCAGCTTGGGACCCCCGCGGGGAAAGGGGAGTGACTATGGCTACACCTTC	CASSLGPPRGKGSDYGYTF
TRBV3-1/TRBV3-2	TRBJ2-1	.	.	TGTGCCAGCAGCCAAGTCCGTCAGGGCCATGAGCAGTTCTTC	CASSQVRQGHEQFF
TRBV19	TRBJ1-2	.	.	TGTGCCCGCCAGGGCCATGGCTACACCTTC	CARQGHGYTF
TRBV4-1	TRBJ2-1	many	TRBD2	TGCGCCAGCAGCCAGGGGCCCGGGACTAGCGATGAGCAGTTCTTC	CASSQGPGTSDEQFF
TRBV3-1/TRBV3-2	TRBJ1-3	.	.	TGTGCCAGCAGCCCGACGGCCCATGCTAGCTCTGGAAACACCATATATTTT	CASSPTAHASSGNTIYF
TRBV21-1	TRBJ2-2	.	.	TGTGCCAGCAGCAAAGTACGGACTCCCGGGGAGCTGTTTTTT	CASSKVRTPGELFF
TRBV18	TRBJ1-1	.	TRBD1	TGTGCCAGCTCACCAGGACAGGAGAACACTGAAGCTTTCTTT	CASSPGQENTEAFF
TRBV11-2	TRBJ1-1	.	TRBD1	TGTGCCAGCAGCTCAAGGACAGGGTTGAACACTGAAGCTTTCTTT	CASSSRTGLNTEAFF
TRBV7-2	TRBJ1-4	.	TRBD1	TGTGCCAGCAGCCCCGCGGGGACAGCAACTAATGAAAAACTGTTTTTT	CASSPAGTATNEKLFF
TRBV29-1	TRBJ2-7	.	TRBD2	TGCAGCGTTGCCGGGACTAAAGACGAGCAGTACTTC	CSVAGTKDEQYF